The 23 T cell receptor beta chains below were found in one sample sequenced in a study of tumor and adjacent non-tumor tissue in lung cancer. No cell sorting was done before RNA was extracted from the tissue. TCRbeta libraries were built with three rounds of nested PCR, modified from ARM-PCR. TCRdb called the multiplex PCR reads again in MiXCR, with one record for every CDR3 protein. The table has 84,000 or so distinct CDR3 sequences, approximately 57% seen once. The sample was lung tumor tissue. These receptors all stem from a man between 70 and 80 years old with non-small cell lung cancer.

Regarding this clonotype: This may be a read error: a much more frequent sequence differs by one nucleotide. The chain has TRBV11-2 and TRBJ2-2, with 13 bases that match TRBD2. This CDR3 spans 15 amino acids. Unmatched junction bases numbered 1, after V lost 3 bases and J lost 6 bases. Germline V gene data show CDR1 as SGHAT and CDR2 as FQNNGV. The CDR3 loop is CASSLGLAGPGELFF. As DNA, the CDR3 is TGTGCCAGCAGCTTGGGACTAGCGGGGCCCGGGGAGCTGTTTTTT.

Comments on this clonotype: The junction and the germline gene differ at one end; a read error may be behind it. This chain's CDR3 is CANSQFPTDRPGANVLTF. Written as DNA, the CDR3 is TGCGCCAACAGCCAATTCCCGACCGACAGGCCTGGGGCCAATGTCCTGACTTTC. This rearrangement joins TRBV4-1 to TRBJ2-6; weak D call: TRBD1 (6 bases). This CDR3 is built from 18 residues. CDR1 is MGHRA and CDR2 is YSYEKL in the germline V gene.

This clonotype came up many times. The V and J genes are TRBV5-1 and TRBJ2-2; D is uncertain. V lost 3 bases and J 6 bases, leaving 15 bases between the germline ends. The CDR3 runs 15 residues. Looked up from germline, CDR1 is SGHRS and CDR2 is YFSETQ. CDR3 nucleotide sequence: TGCGCCAGCAGCTCCGGCACTTCACGGGCCGGGGAGCTGTTTTTT. Its translation: CASSSGTSRAGELFF.

The count of this clonotype is one. The junction differs from germline at one of its ends, possibly a read error. J is TRBJ2-5 and V is TRBV12-3 or TRBV12-4; TRBD1 or TRBD2 may be the D gene (5 bases each). The CDR3 totals 13 residues. The CDR3 coding sequence is TGTGATAGCAGTTTGTGGGACGGAGAGACTCAGTACTTC. Amino acids: CDSSLWDGETQYF.

This clonotype was recorded at least ten times. This chain links TRBV29-1 with TRBJ2-5, with 7 bases matching TRBD2. Unmatched junction bases numbered 1, after V lost 4 bases and J lost 5 bases. The CDR3 has 11 amino acids. Germline values: CDR1 SQVTM, CDR2 ANQGSEA. CDR3 nucleotide sequence: TGCAGCGTTGTTAGCGGGGAGACCCAGTACTTC. Its translation: CSVVSGETQYF.

The chain is built from TRBV6-1 and TRBJ2-1, with D possibly being TRBD2 (5 bases). The CDR3 totals 16 residues. The germline V gene encodes CDR1 MNHNS and CDR2 SASEGT. V lost 10 bases, J lost 3 bases, and 22 bases lay in between. Here the CDR3 DNA reads TGTGCCAACAGCGCGTCCTCCGGGAATGGCTACAATGAGCAGTTCTTC. As protein: CANSASSGNGYNEQFF.

This clonotype came up many times. The chain joins TRBV10-3 to TRBJ2-1; D unresolved. There are 12 residues in the CDR3. V shed 3 bases and J shed 8 bases, with 8 bases lying between them. Germline-derived CDR1 and CDR2 are ENHRY and SYGVKD. The CDR3 loop reads CAISDLSDEQFF. DNA for the CDR3: TGTGCCATCAGTGACTTGAGCGATGAGCAGTTCTTC.

A remark on this clonotype: It may be a read error: a sequence one base away is much more abundant. V and J are TRBV5-4 and TRBJ2-1; 10 nucleotides align to TRBD2. V trimming: 10 bases; J trimming: 8 bases; junction bases outside the gene matches: 12. The CDR3 has 14 amino acids. Germline V gives CDR1 SGHNT, CDR2 YYREEE (reference sequence). CDR3 sequence: CAGMKRGGNYEQFF. CDR3 nucleotides: TGTGCCGGCATGAAGCGGGGGGGAAACTATGAGCAGTTCTTC.

V gene TRBV24-1 combines with J gene TRBJ2-1; D may be TRBD1 (6 bases). CDR3 length: 16 residues. V was shortened by 8 bases and J by 0 bases, with 16 bases between the two germline ends. CDR1 is KGHDR and CDR2 is SFDVKD in the germline V gene. CDR3 DNA: TGTGCCACCAATGACCCTGGACAGACCTCCTACAATGAGCAGTTCTTC. It is translated as CATNDPGQTSYNEQFF.

This sequence joins TRBV12-3 or TRBV12-4 and TRBJ2-5; D remains ambiguous. V was pared by 3 bases and J by 7 bases, with 6 bases between. This CDR3 has 11 amino acids. CDR3 protein: CASSFSATQYF. DNA of the CDR3: TGTGCCAGCAGTTTTTCGGCGACCCAGTACTTC.

Details on this clonotype: This sequence may be a read error, since a much larger clone differs from it by one base. The V call is TRBV30, the J call TRBJ2-7; D is undetermined. The CDR3 is 12 residues long. Germline V CDR1 and CDR2: GTSNPN, SVGIG (reference sequence). The V and J ends lost 3 bases and 4 bases respectively, with 10 bases between them. CDR3 DNA: TGTGCCTGGAGGCTCGCGGAATACGAGCAGTACTTC. Translating it yields CAWRLAEYEQYF.

This clonotype was recorded many times. This sequence joins TRBV6-6 and TRBJ1-3, with D maybe TRBD1 (6 bases). The germline V gene encodes CDR1 MNHNY and CDR2 SVGAGI (reference sequence). The CDR3 is 17 residues long. V gave up 0 bases and J gave up 3 bases, with 15 bases separating them. The CDR3 bases are TGTGCCAGCAGTTACTCCTCCGGGGGCGCGGGTGGAAACACCATATATTTT. Protein: CASSYSSGGAGGNTIYF.

Comment on this clonotype: The junction departs from the called germline gene at one end, perhaps through a read error. V usage is TRBV7-8 and J usage is TRBJ2-2; 11 nucleotides align to TRBD1. CDR1 and CDR2 (germline): SGHVS, FQNEAQ. There are 19 residues in the CDR3. CDR3 amino acids: CASSSPGTGGALDTGELLF. The CDR3 DNA follows: TGTGCCAGCAGCTCACCCGGGACAGGGGGGGCCCTGGACACCGGGGAGCTGCTTTTT.

This clonotype was seen many times. V is TRBV6-1 and J is TRBJ2-5; perhaps TRBD1 as D (6 bases). Germline V lookup: CDR1 MNHNS, CDR2 SASEGT. V was clipped by 4 bases and J by 5 bases, with 14 bases between them. The CDR3 consists of 14 residues. The CDR3 DNA reads TGTGCCAGCAGTGCCCAACAGGGATCGGAGACCCAGTACTTC. Protein: CASSAQQGSETQYF.

This chain links TRBV28 with TRBJ2-3; 8 nucleotides agree with TRBD2. V trimming: 6 bases; J trimming: 2 bases; junction bases outside the gene matches: 4. In germline, CDR1 is MDHEN, CDR2 SYDVKM. The CDR3 totals 14 residues. The DNA of the CDR3 is TGTGCCAGCAGCGGGAGGGCATTCACAGATACGCAGTATTTT. This translates into CASSGRAFTDTQYF.

The V and J genes are TRBV6-5 and TRBJ1-5, with D perhaps matching TRBD1 (5 bases). Trimming left V 8 bases short and J 4 bases short, with 9 bases between. From germline, CDR1 is MNHEY and CDR2 SVGAGI. This CDR3 spans 12 amino acids. The CDR3 DNA reads as TGTGCCAGCGGGGCTAGTAATCAGCCCCAGCATTTT. Protein: CASGASNQPQHF.

This clonotype was seen a handful of times. A much bigger clone sits one base away, suggesting this may be a read error. The V gene is TRBV6-1, the J gene TRBJ1-2; maybe TRBD1 (5 bases). Germline lookup yields CDR1 MNHNS and CDR2 SASEGT. This CDR3 is built from 16 residues. CDR3 residues: CANSEWFGGSNYGYTF. DNA for the CDR3: TGTGCCAACAGTGAGTGGTTTGGGGGATCTAACTATGGCTACACCTTC.

A word on this clonotype: One end of the junction fails to match germline, which may point to a read error. The chain has TRBV11-2 and TRBJ1-1; D might be TRBD1 (6 bases). The V gene's germline CDR1 is SGHAT and CDR2 FQNNGV. The CDR3 covers 13 residues. This chain's CDR3 is CASSGRGYTEPFF. The CDR3 DNA is TGTGCCAGCAGCGGCAGGGGATATACTGAACCTTTCTTT. Combining the CDR3 with reference TRBV11-2 and TRBJ1-1 gives the whole variable domain EAGVAQSPRYKIIEKRQSVAFWCNPISGHATLYWYQQILGQGPKLLIQFQNNGVVDDSQLPKDRFSAERLKGVDSTLKIQPAKLEDSAVYLCASSGRGYTEPFFGQGTRLTVV.

Turning to this clonotype: This may arise from a read error, as a much more abundant clone is one base away. CDR3 DNA sequence: TGCAGCGTCCAATGGAGTAATTTCTACGAGCAGTACTTC. Its protein is CSVQWSNFYEQYF. V is TRBV29-1 and J is TRBJ2-7; no definite D call. The CDR3 covers 13 residues. V was clipped by 6 bases and J by 3 bases, with 15 bases between them. Germline V lookup: CDR1 SQVTM, CDR2 ANQGSEA.

With regard to this clonotype: This may be a read error: a much more frequent sequence differs by one nucleotide. The J gene is TRBJ1-1, the V gene TRBV7-8; D gene uncertain. Germline lookup yields CDR1 SGHVS and CDR2 FQNEAQ. The CDR3 is 14 amino acids. The CDR3 DNA reads as TGTGCCAGCAGCTTAGCGTACCCGAACACTGATGCTTTCTTT. Protein product: CASSLAYPNTDAFF.

This clonotype was counted many times. The chain recombines TRBV29-1 with TRBJ1-5, with D uncertain. There are 12 residues in the CDR3. From germline, CDR1 is SQVTM and CDR2 ANQGSEA. The germline V and J ends were trimmed by 0 bases and 7 bases, with 7 bases remaining between them. For the CDR3, the DNA is TGCAGCGTTGAAGAACCCCCACAGCCCCAGCATTTT. This sequence encodes CSVEEPPQPQHF. Full variable domain (remainder filled in from reference TRBV29-1 and TRBJ1-5): SAVISQKPSRDICQRGTSLTIQCQVDSQVTMMFWYRQQPGQSLTLIATANQGSEATYESGFVIDKFPISRPNLTFSTLTVSNMSPEDSSIYLCSVEEPPQPQHFGDGTRLSIL.

As to this clonotype: An end of the junction does not agree with germline; a read error may underlie this. The rearrangement joins TRBV11-2 to TRBJ2-7; D unclear. Germline CDR1 and CDR2: SGHAT and FQNNGV. The CDR3 length is 12 residues. In DNA form, the CDR3 reads TGTACCAGCAACTTAGGTGTCTACGAGCAGTACTTC. This codes for CTSNLGVYEQYF.

This clonotype was detected ten times or more. J is TRBJ2-4 and V is TRBV6-1; either TRBD1 or TRBD2 may fit D (6 bases each). CDR1 is MNHNS and CDR2 is SASEGT in the germline V gene. V shed 2 bases and J shed 1 base, with 9 bases lying between them. The CDR3 is 15 residues long. The chain's CDR3 is CASSEPGAAKNIQYF. The CDR3 region has the DNA TGTGCCAGCAGTGAACCGGGGGCGGCCAAAAACATTCAGTACTTC.